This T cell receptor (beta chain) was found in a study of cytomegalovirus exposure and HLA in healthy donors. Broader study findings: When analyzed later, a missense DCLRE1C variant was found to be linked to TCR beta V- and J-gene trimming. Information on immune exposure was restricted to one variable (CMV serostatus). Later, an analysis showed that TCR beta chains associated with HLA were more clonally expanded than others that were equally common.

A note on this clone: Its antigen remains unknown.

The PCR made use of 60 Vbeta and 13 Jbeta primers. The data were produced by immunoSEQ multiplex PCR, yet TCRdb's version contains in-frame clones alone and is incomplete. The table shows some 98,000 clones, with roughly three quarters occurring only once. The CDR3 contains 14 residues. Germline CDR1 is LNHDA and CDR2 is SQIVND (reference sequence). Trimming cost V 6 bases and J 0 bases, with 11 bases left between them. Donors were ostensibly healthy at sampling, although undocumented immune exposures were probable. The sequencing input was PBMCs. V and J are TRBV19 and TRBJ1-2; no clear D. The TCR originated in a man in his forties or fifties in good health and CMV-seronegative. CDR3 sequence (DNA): TGTGCCAGTAGCTTTCCGGTGGCTAACTATGGCTACACCTTC. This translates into CASSFPVANYGYTF.